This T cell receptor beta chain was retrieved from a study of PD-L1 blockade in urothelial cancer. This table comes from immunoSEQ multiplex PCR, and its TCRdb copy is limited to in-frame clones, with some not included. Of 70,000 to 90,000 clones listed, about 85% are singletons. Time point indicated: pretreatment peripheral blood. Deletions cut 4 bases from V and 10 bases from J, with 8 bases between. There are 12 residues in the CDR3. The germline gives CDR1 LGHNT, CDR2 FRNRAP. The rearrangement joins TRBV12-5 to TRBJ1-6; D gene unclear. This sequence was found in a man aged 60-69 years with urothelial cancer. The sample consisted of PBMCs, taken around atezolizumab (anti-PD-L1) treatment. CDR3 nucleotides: TGTGCTAGTGGTTGGAACAGATCACCCCTCCACTTT. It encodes CASGWNRSPLHF.